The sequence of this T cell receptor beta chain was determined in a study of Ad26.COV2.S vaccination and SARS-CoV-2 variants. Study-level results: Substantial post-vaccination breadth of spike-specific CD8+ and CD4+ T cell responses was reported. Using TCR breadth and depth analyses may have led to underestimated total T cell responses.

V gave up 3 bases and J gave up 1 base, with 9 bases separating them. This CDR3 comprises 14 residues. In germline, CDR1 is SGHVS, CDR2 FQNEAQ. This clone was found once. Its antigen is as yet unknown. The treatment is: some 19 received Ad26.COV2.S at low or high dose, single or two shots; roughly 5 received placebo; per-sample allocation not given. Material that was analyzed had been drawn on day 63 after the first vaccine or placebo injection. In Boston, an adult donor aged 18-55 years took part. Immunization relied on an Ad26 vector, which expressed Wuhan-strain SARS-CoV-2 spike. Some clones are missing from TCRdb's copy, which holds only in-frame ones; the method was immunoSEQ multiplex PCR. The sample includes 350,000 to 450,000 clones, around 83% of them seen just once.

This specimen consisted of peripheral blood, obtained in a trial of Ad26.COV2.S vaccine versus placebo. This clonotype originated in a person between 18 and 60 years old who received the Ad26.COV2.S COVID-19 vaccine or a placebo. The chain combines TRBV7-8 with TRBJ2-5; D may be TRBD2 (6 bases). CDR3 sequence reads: CASSFLASQETQYF. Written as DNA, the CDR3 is TGTGCCAGCAGCTTTCTAGCGAGCCAAGAGACCCAGTACTTC.